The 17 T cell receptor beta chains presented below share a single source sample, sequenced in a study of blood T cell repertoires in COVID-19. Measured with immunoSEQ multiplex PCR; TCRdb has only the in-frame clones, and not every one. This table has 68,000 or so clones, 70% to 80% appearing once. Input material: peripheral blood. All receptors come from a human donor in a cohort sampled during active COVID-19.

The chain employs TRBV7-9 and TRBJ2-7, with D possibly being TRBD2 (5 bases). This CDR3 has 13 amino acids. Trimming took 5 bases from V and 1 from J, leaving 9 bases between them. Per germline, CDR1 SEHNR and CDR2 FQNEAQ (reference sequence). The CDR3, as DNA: TGTGCCAGCAGCGCGGGCGCTTCCTACGAGCAGTACTTC. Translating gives CASSAGASYEQYF.

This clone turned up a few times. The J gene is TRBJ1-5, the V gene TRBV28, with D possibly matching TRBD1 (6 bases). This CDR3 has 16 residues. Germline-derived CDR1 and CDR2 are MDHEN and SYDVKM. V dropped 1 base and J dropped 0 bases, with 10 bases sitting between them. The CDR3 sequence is CASSLLAGVSNQPQHF. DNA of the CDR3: TGTGCCAGCAGTTTATTGGCAGGGGTTAGCAATCAGCCCCAGCATTTT.

This CDR3 is CATSRGKQNYGYTF. As DNA, the CDR3 is TGTGCCACCAGCAGAGGGAAACAGAACTATGGCTACACCTTC. The V gene is TRBV15, the J gene TRBJ1-2, with D hard to call. Per the germline V gene, CDR1 is LNHNV and CDR2 is YYDKDF (reference sequence). The CDR3 covers 14 residues. Between the trimmed V and J ends, which lost 1 base and 2 bases, there was a span of 8 bases. Complete variable domain (other parts from reference TRBV15 and TRBJ1-2): DAMVIQNPRYQVTQFGKPVTLSCSQTLNHNVMYWYQQKSSQAPKLLFHYYDKDFNNEADTPDNFQSRRPNTSFCFLDIRSPGLGDTAMYLCATSRGKQNYGYTFGSGTRLTVV.

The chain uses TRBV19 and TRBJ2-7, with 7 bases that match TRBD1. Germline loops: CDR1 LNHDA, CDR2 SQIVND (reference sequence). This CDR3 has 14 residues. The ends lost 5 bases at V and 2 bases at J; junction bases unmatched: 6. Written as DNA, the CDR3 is TGTGCCAGTAGTGCCGACAGGGTCGCCTACGAGCAGTACTTC. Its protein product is CASSADRVAYEQYF.

This chain's CDR3 is CASSPRIDQPQHF. CDR3 DNA sequence: TGTGCCAGCTCACCACGTATCGATCAGCCCCAGCATTTT. The chain is built from TRBV18 and TRBJ1-5; no firm D call. There are 13 residues in the CDR3. With 1 base removed from V and 5 bases from J, the gap between germline ends came to 6 bases. Germline V gene sequence: CDR1 KGHSH, CDR2 LQKENI.

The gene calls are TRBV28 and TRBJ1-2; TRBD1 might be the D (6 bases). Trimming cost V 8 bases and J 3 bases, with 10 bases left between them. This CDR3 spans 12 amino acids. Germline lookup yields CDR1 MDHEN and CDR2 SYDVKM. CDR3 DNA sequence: TGTGCCAGCCAGGGGACCCACTATGGCTACACCTTC. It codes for CASQGTHYGYTF.

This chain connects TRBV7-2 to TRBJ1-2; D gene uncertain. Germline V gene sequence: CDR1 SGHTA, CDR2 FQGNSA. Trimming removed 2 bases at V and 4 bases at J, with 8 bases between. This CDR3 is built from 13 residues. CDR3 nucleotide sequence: TGTGCCAGCAGCTTAAGTCATAGCTATGGCTACACCTTC. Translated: CASSLSHSYGYTF.

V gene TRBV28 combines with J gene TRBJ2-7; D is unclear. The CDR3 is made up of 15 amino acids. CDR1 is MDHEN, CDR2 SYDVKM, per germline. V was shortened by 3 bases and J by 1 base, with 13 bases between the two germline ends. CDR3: CASSFPRGQSYEQYF. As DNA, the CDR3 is TGTGCCAGCAGTTTTCCTAGAGGTCAATCCTACGAGCAGTACTTC.

In DNA form, the CDR3 reads TGTGCCAGCAGCCCCATAAGGGGTCACACTGAAGCTTTCTTT. Translation gives CASSPIRGHTEAFF. The V and J genes are TRBV5-6 and TRBJ1-1, with a weak D call TRBD1 (5 bases). This CDR3 spans 14 amino acids. Germline V CDR1 and CDR2: SGHDT, YYEEEE. Trimming stripped 4 bases from V and 3 bases from J, with 13 bases between. The full variable domain, with the rest looked up from reference TRBV5-6 and TRBJ1-1, is DAGVTQSPTHLIKTRGQQVTLRCSPKSGHDTVSWYQQALGQGPQFIFQYYEEEERQRGNFPDRFSGHQFPNYSSELNVNALLLGDSALYLCASSPIRGHTEAFFGQGTRLTVV.

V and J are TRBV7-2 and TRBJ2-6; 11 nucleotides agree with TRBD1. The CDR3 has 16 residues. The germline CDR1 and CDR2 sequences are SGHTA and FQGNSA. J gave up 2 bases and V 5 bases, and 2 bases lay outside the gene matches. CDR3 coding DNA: TGTGCCAGCAGCCGGACAGGGGGCGCTGGGGCCAACGTCCTGACTTTC. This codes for CASSRTGGAGANVLTF.

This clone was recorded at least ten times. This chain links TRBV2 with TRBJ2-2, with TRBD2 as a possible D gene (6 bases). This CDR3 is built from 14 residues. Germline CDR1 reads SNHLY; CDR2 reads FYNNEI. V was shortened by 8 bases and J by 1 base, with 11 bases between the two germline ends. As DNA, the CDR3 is TGTGCCAGCGCGGGCGGGAAGAACACCGGGGAGCTGTTTTTT. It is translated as CASAGGKNTGELFF.

The CDR3 bases are TGTGCCAGCAGCGTGACTAGGGGAGCCTACAATGAGCAGTTCTTC. Its protein is CASSVTRGAYNEQFF. The genes are TRBV7-2 and TRBJ2-1, with D perhaps TRBD2 (6 bases). The germline V gene has CDR1 SGHTA and CDR2 FQGNSA. This CDR3 spans 15 amino acids. Trimming removed 5 bases at V and 2 bases at J, with 13 bases between.

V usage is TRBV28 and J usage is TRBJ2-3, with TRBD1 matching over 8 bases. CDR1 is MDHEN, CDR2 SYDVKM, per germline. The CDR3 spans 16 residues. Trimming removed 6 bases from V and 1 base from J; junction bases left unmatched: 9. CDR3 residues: CASRPGQGEGTDTQYF. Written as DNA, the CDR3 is TGTGCCAGCAGACCTGGACAGGGCGAGGGCACAGATACGCAGTATTTT.

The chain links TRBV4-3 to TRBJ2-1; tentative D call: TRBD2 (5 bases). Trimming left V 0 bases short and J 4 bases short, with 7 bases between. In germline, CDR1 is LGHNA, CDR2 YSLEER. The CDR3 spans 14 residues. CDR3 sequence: CASSQDAGYNEQFF. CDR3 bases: TGCGCCAGCAGCCAAGACGCGGGTTACAATGAGCAGTTCTTC.

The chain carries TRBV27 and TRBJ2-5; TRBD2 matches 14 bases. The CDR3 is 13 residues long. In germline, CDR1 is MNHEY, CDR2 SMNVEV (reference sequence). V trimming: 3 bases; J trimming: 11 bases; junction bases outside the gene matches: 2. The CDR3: CASSFRTSGRQYF. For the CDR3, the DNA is TGTGCCAGCAGTTTTCGGACTAGCGGGAGGCAGTACTTC.

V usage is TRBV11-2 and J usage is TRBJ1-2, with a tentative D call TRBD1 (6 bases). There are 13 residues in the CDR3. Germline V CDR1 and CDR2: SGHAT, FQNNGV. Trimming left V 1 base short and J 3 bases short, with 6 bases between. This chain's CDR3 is CASSLAGDYGYTF. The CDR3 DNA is TGTGCCAGCAGCTTAGCAGGGGACTATGGCTACACCTTC.

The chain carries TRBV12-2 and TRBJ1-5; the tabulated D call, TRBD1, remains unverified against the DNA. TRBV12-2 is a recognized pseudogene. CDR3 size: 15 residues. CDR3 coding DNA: TGTGCAAGTCGCTTAGCCCGGGACAGGGTCCAGCCCCAGCATTTT. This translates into CASRLARDRVQPQHF.